This TCR beta chain emerged from a study of blood T cells in healthy people across ages. The study, taken as a whole, reports: Relative to aged donors, long-lived donors carried more naive CD4+ cells and displayed higher diversity. Per million T cells, the diversity of TCR beta decreased roughly linearly as age advanced.

Each sample used at least 6.5 million PBMCs. This clonotype was detected ten times or more. The antigen remains unidentified. Sample-barcoded 5' priming and a J-beta primer mix drove a second PCR of roughly 6 to 12 cycles. Through a template-switch adaptor with 12 random nucleotides, each cDNA molecule received a tag. TCRdb redid the calling of the 5' RACE reads with MiXCR, one entry per CDR3 protein. The sample has some 640,000 distinct CDR3 sequences, roughly 30% seen once. CDR3 length: 13 residues. Germline V gives CDR1 SGHTA, CDR2 FQGTGA. Germline trimming cut 4 bases from V and 9 bases from J; bases unmatched to any gene: 5.

This clonotype originated in a woman older than 75 in good health. The gene calls are TRBV7-3 and TRBJ2-1, with 8 bases fitting TRBD1. Material: blood. The CDR3 is CASSSQTGVEQFF. DNA of the CDR3: TGTGCCAGCAGCTCCCAGACAGGGGTTGAGCAGTTCTTC.